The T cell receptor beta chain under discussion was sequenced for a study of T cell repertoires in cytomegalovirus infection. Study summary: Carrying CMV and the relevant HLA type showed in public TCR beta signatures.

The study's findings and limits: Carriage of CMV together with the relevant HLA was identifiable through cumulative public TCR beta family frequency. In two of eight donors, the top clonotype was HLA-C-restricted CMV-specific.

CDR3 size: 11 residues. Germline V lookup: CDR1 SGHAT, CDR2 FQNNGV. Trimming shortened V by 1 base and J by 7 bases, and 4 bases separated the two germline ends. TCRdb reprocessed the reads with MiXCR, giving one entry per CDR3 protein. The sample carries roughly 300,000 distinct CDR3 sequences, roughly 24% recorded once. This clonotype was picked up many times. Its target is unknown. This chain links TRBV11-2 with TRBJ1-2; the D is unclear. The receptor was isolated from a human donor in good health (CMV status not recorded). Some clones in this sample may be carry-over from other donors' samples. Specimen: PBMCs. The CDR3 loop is CASSLGGGYTF. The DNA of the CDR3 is TGTGCCAGCAGCTTAGGTGGTGGCTACACCTTC.